These 32 T cell receptor beta chains were all obtained from the same sample, sequenced in a study of blood T cells in healthy people across ages. Together with a sample-barcoded 5' primer, a J-beta primer mix was included in a second PCR lasting roughly 6 to 12 cycles. Each CDR3 protein is one row after TCRdb ran MiXCR on the 5' RACE reads. This table holds 1.5 million to 2 million distinct CDR3 sequences, approximately 50% found once. The sample consisted of blood. The receptor source for this set is a woman in her forties in good health.

The chain links TRBV4-3 to TRBJ2-7, with D hard to call. V lost 0 bases and J lost 4, with 10 bases in between. This CDR3 comprises 14 residues. Germline CDR1 reads LGHNA; CDR2 reads YSLEER. The CDR3 here is CASSQEKGRYEQYF. CDR3 bases: TGCGCCAGCAGCCAAGAAAAGGGCCGATACGAGCAGTACTTC.

V usage is TRBV4-3 and J usage is TRBJ1-4; D gene ambiguous. In germline, CDR1 is LGHNA, CDR2 YSLEER. The CDR3 has 15 amino acids. The germline V and J ends were trimmed by 0 bases and 5 bases, with 10 bases remaining between them. The CDR3 reads CASSQDKGPNEKLFF. In nucleotides, the CDR3 is TGCGCCAGCAGCCAAGATAAGGGTCCCAATGAAAAACTGTTTTTT.

There are a few counts of this clonotype. This chain connects TRBV12-3 or TRBV12-4 to TRBJ2-3; D is unclear. V dropped 5 bases and J dropped 4 bases, with 16 bases sitting between them. The CDR3 has 15 amino acids. The CDR3: CASSLGRVPADTQYF. CDR3 bases: TGTGCCAGCAGTCTTGGCAGAGTGCCCGCAGATACGCAGTATTTT.

To note about this clonotype: A read error may account for a junction end that differs from germline. This chain's CDR3 is CASSRQGANYGCTF. Here the CDR3 DNA reads TGTGCCAGCAGTAGGCAGGGGGCGAACTATGGCTGCACCTTC. The chain joins TRBV25-1 to TRBJ1-2, with 8 nucleotides matching TRBD1. Germline V CDR1 and CDR2: MGHDK, SYGVNS. The CDR3 totals 14 residues.

This rearrangement joins TRBV12-3 or TRBV12-4 to TRBJ2-7; D is unclear. This CDR3 comprises 12 residues. V lost 4 bases and J lost 6, with 10 bases in between. CDR3 nucleotides: TGTGCCAGCAGTTCTACAGCGATCGAGCAGTACTTC. It yields the protein CASSSTAIEQYF.

This clonotype has just a few counts. The chain uses TRBV6-2 or TRBV6-3 and TRBJ2-7; 8 bases fit TRBD1. Germline V gene sequence: CDR1 MNHEY, CDR2 SVGEGT. With V trimmed by 4 bases and J by 5 bases, 7 bases remained unmatched. This CDR3 contains 14 residues. The CDR3 spells CASSSRTGIDEQYF. The CDR3 DNA reads as TGTGCCAGCAGTTCCAGGACAGGGATCGACGAGCAGTACTTC.

The chain carries TRBV6-6 and TRBJ1-3; the D is unclear. From germline, CDR1 is MNHNY and CDR2 SVGAGI (reference sequence). CDR3 size: 15 residues. Trimming shortened V by 8 bases and J by 0 bases, and 14 bases separated the two germline ends. The CDR3 region has the DNA TGTGCCAGCGGAATAGCCCTTAGCTCTGGAAACACCATATATTTT. Translation gives CASGIALSSGNTIYF.

The CDR3 loop is CASSSTGGVATEAFF. The CDR3 nucleotides are TGCGCCAGCAGCTCGACAGGGGGAGTGGCTACTGAAGCTTTCTTT. The chain uses TRBV5-1 and TRBJ1-1, with 9 nucleotides matching TRBD1. There are 15 residues in the CDR3. Trimming removed 3 bases from V and 5 bases from J; junction bases left unmatched: 8. Germline CDR1 and CDR2: SGHRS and YFSETQ.

In its sample, this clonotype was seen a few times. The chain combines TRBV5-1 with TRBJ1-5, with D perhaps matching TRBD1 (6 bases). With 0 bases removed from V and 2 bases from J, the gap between germline ends came to 9 bases. The CDR3 is 15 residues long. CDR1 is SGHRS and CDR2 is YFSETQ in the germline V gene. CDR3 sequence reads: CASSLEGQGNQPQHF. CDR3 nucleotide sequence: TGCGCCAGCAGCTTGGAGGGACAAGGCAATCAGCCCCAGCATTTT.

The J gene is TRBJ2-7, the V gene TRBV6-2 or TRBV6-3; TRBD1 matches 10 bases. CDR1 and CDR2 (germline): MNHEY, SVGEGT. The CDR3 consists of 16 residues. Germline trimming cut 6 bases from V and 0 bases from J; bases unmatched to any gene: 8. The CDR3 bases are TGTGCCAGCAGCCGCGGACAGGGGGGGAGCTCCTACGAGCAGTACTTC. Its protein product is CASSRGQGGSSYEQYF.

To note about this clonotype: At one boundary the junction diverges from the germline segment, which might be a read error. The V and J genes are TRBV27 and TRBJ2-7; 9 nucleotides line up with TRBD1. The end of the DNA is better explained by TRBJ2-4, so the J call may be wrong. The CDR3 has 16 amino acids. Germline lookup yields CDR1 MNHEY and CDR2 SMNVEV (reference sequence). CDR3 loop: CASSVSQGAFPNIQYF. In nucleotides, the CDR3 is TGTGCCAGCAGTGTATCACAGGGGGCGTTTCCCAACATTCAGTACTTC.

V and J are TRBV13 and TRBJ2-1; D remains unclear. CDR1 and CDR2 from the germline V gene are PRHDT and FYEKMQ (reference sequence). The CDR3 is made up of 13 amino acids. V lost 6 bases and J lost 4, with 10 bases in between. CDR3 sequence reads: CASRTLKYNEQFF. In nucleotides, the CDR3 is TGTGCCAGCAGGACACTGAAATACAATGAGCAGTTCTTC.

This clonotype occurred a few times. This rearrangement joins TRBV7-9 to TRBJ2-3; 10 positions agree with TRBD2. The CDR3 has 15 amino acids. V lost 5 bases, J lost 6 bases, and 8 bases stayed unmatched. Germline CDR1 is SEHNR and CDR2 is FQNEAQ (reference sequence). The CDR3 DNA sequence: TGTGCCAGCAGCCGGCCGGGACTAGCGTCGGATACGCAGTATTTT. Translating gives CASSRPGLASDTQYF.

This clonotype showed up just a few times. The chain links TRBV19 to TRBJ2-1, with D possibly called TRBD1 or TRBD2 (5 bases each). Germline V lookup: CDR1 LNHDA, CDR2 SQIVND (reference sequence). This CDR3 is built from 11 residues. V gave up 6 bases and J gave up 10 bases, with 10 bases separating them. In DNA, the CDR3 is TGTGCCAGTAGATTGGGGGACGAGCAGTTCTTC. Amino acids: CASRLGDEQFF.

V is TRBV6-6 and J is TRBJ2-7; D is undetermined. The CDR3 has 13 residues. The germline CDR1 and CDR2 sequences are MNHNY and SVGAGI (reference sequence). The V end was cut by 5 bases, the J end by 2 bases, with 10 bases between. CDR3 protein: CASSATEAYEQYF. Here the CDR3 DNA reads TGTGCCAGCAGTGCGACCGAGGCCTACGAGCAGTACTTC.

The genes are TRBV7-2 and TRBJ2-1, with TRBD2 matching 8 bases. Trimming at V came to 1 base and at J to 3 bases, leaving 5 bases not matched to a gene. The CDR3 consists of 16 residues. The germline CDR1 and CDR2 sequences are SGHTA and FQGNSA. The CDR3, as DNA: TGTGCCAGCAGCTTAGGACCCCGGGGGGGCTACAATGAGCAGTTCTTC. Its translation: CASSLGPRGGYNEQFF.

This chain connects TRBV6-2 or TRBV6-3 to TRBJ2-7, with 8 bases identical to TRBD2. V dropped 7 bases and J dropped 4; count of bases not matched to a gene: 9. The CDR3 contains 14 residues. In germline, CDR1 is MNHEY, CDR2 SVGEGT. The CDR3 nucleotides read TGTGCCAGCAAAACCGGGACTAGGGTGTACGAGCAGTACTTC. This sequence encodes CASKTGTRVYEQYF.

The gene calls are TRBV7-2 and TRBJ2-5; D unresolved. The V gene's germline CDR1 is SGHTA and CDR2 FQGNSA. The germline V and J ends were trimmed by 4 bases and 0 bases, with 9 bases remaining between them. The CDR3 consists of 14 residues. The CDR3 DNA is TGTGCCAGCAGCTCCTTAGGATACCAAGAGACCCAGTACTTC. Translation: CASSSLGYQETQYF.

The chain links TRBV20-1 to TRBJ2-5; the D gene could be TRBD1 or TRBD2 (7 bases each). CDR1 is DFQATT and CDR2 is SNEGSKA in the germline V gene (reference sequence). The CDR3 sequence is 13 residues long. Trimming removed 2 bases from V and 5 bases from J, with 12 bases in between. This chain's CDR3 is CSARSRGGETQYF. For the CDR3, the DNA is TGCAGTGCTAGATCCAGGGGGGGGGAGACCCAGTACTTC.

This clonotype has a single count. The chain combines TRBV7-2 with TRBJ2-4; D might be TRBD2 (5 bases). The closer fit of TRBJ2-7 to the DNA end suggests the J call may be wrong. Germline lookup yields CDR1 SGHTA and CDR2 FQGNSA. The CDR3 has 14 amino acids. The CDR3 sequence is CASSPVSSSDEQYF. The DNA of the CDR3 is TGTGCCAGCAGCCCCGTATCAAGTAGCGACGAGCAGTACTTC.

The genes are TRBV20-1 and TRBJ2-1, with 11 bases identical to TRBD2. The junction had 7 bases not matched to a gene; V was cut back by 1 base and J by 8 bases. Germline V gene data show CDR1 as DFQATT and CDR2 as SNEGSKA (reference sequence). The CDR3 extends over 15 amino acids. CDR3 sequence reads: CSARGVAGGRDEQFF. The CDR3 DNA reads TGCAGTGCTAGAGGAGTAGCGGGGGGGCGGGATGAGCAGTTCTTC.

V and J are TRBV7-2 and TRBJ2-5, with D possibly called TRBD1 or TRBD2 (6 bases each). Trimming removed 6 bases at V and 4 bases at J, with 15 bases between. CDR1 is SGHTA, CDR2 FQGNSA, per germline. The CDR3 spans 14 residues. The CDR3 DNA reads as TGTGCCAGCAGTCCCCCCCGGGGGCGAGAGACCCAGTACTTC. Amino acid sequence: CASSPPRGRETQYF.

This sequence joins TRBV12-3 or TRBV12-4 and TRBJ2-5; tentative D call: TRBD2 (7 bases). This CDR3 region has 15 residues. V shed 2 bases and J shed 5 bases, with 15 bases lying between them. As DNA, the CDR3 is TGTGCCAGCAGTTTATCTAACGGGGGGCGGGAGACCCAGTACTTC. Translated: CASSLSNGGRETQYF.

The chain carries TRBV20-1 and TRBJ1-2; D is undetermined. V gave up 0 bases and J gave up 8 bases, with 16 bases separating them. Germline V gene data show CDR1 as DFQATT and CDR2 as SNEGSKA (reference sequence). The CDR3 length is 14 residues. The CDR3 here is CSARDRDPPRGYTF. The CDR3 bases are TGCAGTGCTAGAGATCGGGATCCTCCAAGGGGCTACACCTTC.

To note about this clonotype: A much bigger clone sits one base away, suggesting this may be a read error. V usage is TRBV7-9 and J usage is TRBJ2-5; D tentatively reads TRBD1 or TRBD2 (5 bases each). CDR3 length: 14 amino acids. Looked up from germline, CDR1 is SEHNR and CDR2 is FQNEAQ (reference sequence). The CDR3 spells CAGSLEGQQETQYF. The CDR3 region has the DNA TGTGCCGGCAGCTTAGAGGGGCAGCAAGAGACCCAGTACTTC.

The gene calls are TRBV18 and TRBJ2-4; 10 bases map to TRBD1. The CDR3 is 17 residues long. CDR1 and CDR2 (germline): KGHSH, LQKENI. Trimming removed 3 bases from V and 5 bases from J; junction bases left unmatched: 10. CDR3 residues: CASSPNGQGVGENIQYF. In nucleotides, the CDR3 is TGTGCCAGCTCACCGAATGGACAGGGGGTCGGAGAAAACATTCAGTACTTC.

This clonotype has just a few counts. CDR3 bases: TGCGCCAGCAGCTTGGATACAGGGCCCTACGAGCAGTACTTC. Residues: CASSLDTGPYEQYF. V gene TRBV5-1 combines with J gene TRBJ2-7; a possible D gene is TRBD1 (6 bases). Germline CDR1 reads SGHRS; CDR2 reads YFSETQ. The CDR3 totals 14 residues. V gave up 0 bases and J gave up 2 bases, with 9 bases separating them.

The rearrangement links TRBV6-6 to TRBJ2-7, with TRBD2 identical over 11 bases. The germline CDR1 and CDR2 sequences are MNHNY and SVGAGI (reference sequence). CDR3 length: 17 amino acids. After removal of 2 bases from V and 3 bases from J, the junction contained 9 bases not matched to a gene. CDR3 region: CASSYPAASGGIYEQYF. As DNA, the CDR3 is TGTGCCAGCAGTTACCCGGCCGCTAGCGGGGGGATCTACGAGCAGTACTTC.

The rearrangement uses TRBV6-6 and TRBJ1-1, with D possibly being TRBD1 (6 bases). This CDR3 comprises 12 residues. The V and J ends lost 6 bases and 7 bases respectively, with 12 bases between them. In germline, CDR1 is MNHNY, CDR2 SVGAGI (reference sequence). In DNA, the CDR3 is TGTGCCAGCAGCCTCGGACAGTGTGAAGCTTTCTTT. It codes for CASSLGQCEAFF.

The chain couples TRBV7-2 to TRBJ1-2; no definite D call. Germline lookup yields CDR1 SGHTA and CDR2 FQGNSA. The V end was cut by 4 bases, the J end by 3 bases, with 15 bases between. This CDR3 is 15 amino acids long. The CDR3 is CASSSPERLDYGYTF. In DNA, the CDR3 is TGTGCCAGCAGCTCACCAGAACGCCTAGACTATGGCTACACCTTC. Looking up the rest from reference TRBV7-2 and TRBJ1-2 gives the full variable domain: GAGVSQSPSNKVTEKGKDVELRCDPISGHTALYWYRQSLGQGLEFLIYFQGNSAPDKSGLPSDRFSAERTGGSVSTLTIQRTQQEDSAVYLCASSSPERLDYGYTFGSGTRLTVV.

The chain has TRBV7-8 and TRBJ2-1; the D gene is possibly TRBD2 (6 bases). Trimming removed 2 bases at V and 11 bases at J, with 10 bases between. This CDR3 is built from 12 residues. Germline lookup yields CDR1 SGHVS and CDR2 FQNEAQ. The CDR3 DNA follows: TGTGCCAGCAGCTTAATCGGGGGTCAGCAGTTCTTC. Encoded protein: CASSLIGGQQFF. The full variable domain, rest sourced from reference TRBV7-8 and TRBJ2-1, is GAGVSQSPRYKVAKRGQDVALRCDPISGHVSLFWYQQALGQGPEFLTYFQNEAQLDKSGLPSDRFFAERPEGSVSTLKIQRTQQEDSAVYLCASSLIGGQQFFGPGTRLTVL.

This rearrangement joins TRBV5-1 to TRBJ2-5, with D possibly being TRBD1 (6 bases). The CDR3 consists of 14 residues. Trimming removed 1 base at V and 5 bases at J, with 12 bases between. CDR1 and CDR2 (germline): SGHRS, YFSETQ. The CDR3 DNA follows: TGCGCCAGCAGCTTGAGGTCAGGGGTGGAGACCCAGTACTTC. It yields the protein CASSLRSGVETQYF.